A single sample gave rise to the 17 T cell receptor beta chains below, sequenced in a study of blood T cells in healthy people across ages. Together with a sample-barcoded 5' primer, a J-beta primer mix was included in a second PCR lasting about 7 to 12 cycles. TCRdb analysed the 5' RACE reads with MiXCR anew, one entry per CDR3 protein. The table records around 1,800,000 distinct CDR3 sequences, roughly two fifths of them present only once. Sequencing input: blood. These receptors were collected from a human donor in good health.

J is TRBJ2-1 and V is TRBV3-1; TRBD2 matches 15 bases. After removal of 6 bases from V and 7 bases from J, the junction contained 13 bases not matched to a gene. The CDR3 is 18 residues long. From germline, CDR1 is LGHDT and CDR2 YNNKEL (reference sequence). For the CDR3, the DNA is TGTGCCAGCAGTCGAGGGACTAGCGGGGGGTTTGTCGGGAATGAGCAGTTCTTC. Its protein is CASSRGTSGGFVGNEQFF.

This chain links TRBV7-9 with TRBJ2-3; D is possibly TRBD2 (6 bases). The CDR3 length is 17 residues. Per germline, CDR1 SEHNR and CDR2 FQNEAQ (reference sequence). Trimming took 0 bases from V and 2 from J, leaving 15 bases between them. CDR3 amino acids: CASSLASRRGYTDTQYF. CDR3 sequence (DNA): TGTGCCAGCAGCTTAGCGTCTAGGCGGGGTTACACAGATACGCAGTATTTT.

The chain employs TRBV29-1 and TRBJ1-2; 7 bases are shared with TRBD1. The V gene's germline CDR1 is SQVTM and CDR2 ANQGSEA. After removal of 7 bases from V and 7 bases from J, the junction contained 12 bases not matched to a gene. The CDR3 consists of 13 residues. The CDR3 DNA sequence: TGCAGCGCTGACCTCGACAGGGTTACTGGCTACACCTTC. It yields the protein CSADLDRVTGYTF.

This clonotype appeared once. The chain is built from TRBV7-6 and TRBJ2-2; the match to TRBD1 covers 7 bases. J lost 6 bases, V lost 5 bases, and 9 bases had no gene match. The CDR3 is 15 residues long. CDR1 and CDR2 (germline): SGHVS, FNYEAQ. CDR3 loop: CASSLDATGSGELFF. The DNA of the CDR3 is TGTGCCAGCAGCCTAGACGCGACAGGGTCCGGGGAGCTGTTTTTT. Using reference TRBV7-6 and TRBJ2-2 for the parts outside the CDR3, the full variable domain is GAGVSQSPRYKVTKRGQDVALRCDPISGHVSLYWYRQALGQGPEFLTYFNYEAQQDKSGLPNDRFSAERPEGSISTLTIQRTEQRDSAMYRCASSLDATGSGELFFGEGSRLTVL.

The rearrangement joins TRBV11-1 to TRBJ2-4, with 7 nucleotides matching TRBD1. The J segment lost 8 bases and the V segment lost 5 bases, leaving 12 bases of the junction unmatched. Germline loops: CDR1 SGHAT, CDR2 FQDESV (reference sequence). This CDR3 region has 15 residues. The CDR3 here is CASSPRQGLGHIQYF. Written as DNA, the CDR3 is TGTGCCAGCAGCCCGCGACAGGGTCTGGGGCACATTCAGTACTTC.

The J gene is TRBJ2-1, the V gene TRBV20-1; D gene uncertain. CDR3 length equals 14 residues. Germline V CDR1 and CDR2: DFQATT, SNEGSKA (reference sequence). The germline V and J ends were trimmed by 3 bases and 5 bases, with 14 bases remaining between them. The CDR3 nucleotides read TGCAGTGCTAGTATTGGCTTCCAAGACAATGAGCAGTTCTTC. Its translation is CSASIGFQDNEQFF.

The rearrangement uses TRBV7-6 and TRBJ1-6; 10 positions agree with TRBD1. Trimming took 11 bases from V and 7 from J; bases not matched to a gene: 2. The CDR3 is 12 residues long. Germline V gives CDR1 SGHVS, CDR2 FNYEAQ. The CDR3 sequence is CAGGQGNSPLHF. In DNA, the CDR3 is TGTGCCGGGGGACAGGGGAATTCACCCCTCCACTTT.

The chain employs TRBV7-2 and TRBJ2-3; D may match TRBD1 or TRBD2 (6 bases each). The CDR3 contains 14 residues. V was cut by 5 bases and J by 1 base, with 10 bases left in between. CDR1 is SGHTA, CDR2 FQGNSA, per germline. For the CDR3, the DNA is TGTGCCAGCAGCCCGGAGGGGGGCACAGATACGCAGTATTTT. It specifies CASSPEGGTDTQYF.

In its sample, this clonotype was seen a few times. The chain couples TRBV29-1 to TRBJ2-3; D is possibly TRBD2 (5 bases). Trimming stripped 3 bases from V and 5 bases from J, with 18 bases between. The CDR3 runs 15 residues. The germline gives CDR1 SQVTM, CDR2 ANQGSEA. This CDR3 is CSVDRGLGLRDTQYF. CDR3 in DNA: TGCAGCGTTGATCGTGGACTTGGGTTAAGAGATACGCAGTATTTT.

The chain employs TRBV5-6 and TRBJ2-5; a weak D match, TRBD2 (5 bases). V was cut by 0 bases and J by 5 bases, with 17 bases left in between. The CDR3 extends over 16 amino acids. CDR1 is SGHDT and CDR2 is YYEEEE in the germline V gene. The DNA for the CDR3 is TGTGCCAGCAGCTTGGGACCGGATCCCCCGGGGGAGACCCAGTACTTC. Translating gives CASSLGPDPPGETQYF.

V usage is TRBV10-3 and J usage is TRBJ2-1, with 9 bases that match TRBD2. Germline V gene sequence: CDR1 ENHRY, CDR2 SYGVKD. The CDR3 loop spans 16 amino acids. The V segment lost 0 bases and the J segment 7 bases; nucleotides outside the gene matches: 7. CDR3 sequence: CAISESWRGGPNEQFF. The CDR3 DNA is TGTGCCATCAGTGAGTCATGGCGGGGGGGCCCTAATGAGCAGTTCTTC.

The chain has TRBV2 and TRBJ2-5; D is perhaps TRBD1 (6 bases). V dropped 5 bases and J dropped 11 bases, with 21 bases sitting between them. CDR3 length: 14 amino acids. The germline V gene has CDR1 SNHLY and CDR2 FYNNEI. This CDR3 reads CASSFGQTGREQYF. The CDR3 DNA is TGTGCCAGCAGTTTCGGACAGACCGGTAGGGAGCAGTACTTC.

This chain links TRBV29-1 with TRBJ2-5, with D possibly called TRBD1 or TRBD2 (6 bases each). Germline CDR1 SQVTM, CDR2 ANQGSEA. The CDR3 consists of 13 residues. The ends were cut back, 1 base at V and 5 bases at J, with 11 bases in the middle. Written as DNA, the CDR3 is TGCAGCGTTGAAGCGGGGGCCGGGGAGACCCAGTACTTC. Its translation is CSVEAGAGETQYF.

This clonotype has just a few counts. The CDR3 sequence is CASSQMVPLGGGYTF. The CDR3 nucleotides read TGCGCCAGCAGCCAAATGGTCCCCCTTGGGGGCGGCTACACCTTC. This rearrangement joins TRBV4-3 to TRBJ1-2; a weak D match, TRBD1 (6 bases). The CDR3 is made up of 15 amino acids. CDR1 and CDR2 from the germline V gene are LGHNA and YSLEER. Trimming cost V 2 bases and J 8 bases, with 18 bases left between them.

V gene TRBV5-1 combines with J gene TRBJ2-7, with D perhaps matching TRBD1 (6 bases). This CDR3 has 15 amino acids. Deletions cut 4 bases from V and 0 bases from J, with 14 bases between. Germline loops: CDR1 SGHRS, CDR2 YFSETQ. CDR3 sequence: CASSIARGSSYEQYF. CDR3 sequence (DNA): TGCGCCAGCAGCATCGCCAGGGGAAGCTCCTACGAGCAGTACTTC.

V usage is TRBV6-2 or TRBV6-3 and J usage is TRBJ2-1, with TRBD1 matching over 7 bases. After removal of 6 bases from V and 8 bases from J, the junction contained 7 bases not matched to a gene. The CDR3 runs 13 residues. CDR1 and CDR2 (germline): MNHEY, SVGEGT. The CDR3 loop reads CASSPNDRDEQFF. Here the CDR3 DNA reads TGTGCCAGCAGCCCCAACGACAGGGATGAGCAGTTCTTC.

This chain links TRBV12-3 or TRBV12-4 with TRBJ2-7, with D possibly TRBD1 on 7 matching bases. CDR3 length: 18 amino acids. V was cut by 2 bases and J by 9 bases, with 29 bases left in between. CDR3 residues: CASSLSFSHLQGGSGQYF. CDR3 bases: TGTGCCAGCAGTTTATCCTTCTCCCACTTGCAGGGGGGTAGTGGGCAGTACTTC.